What follows describes a single T cell receptor (beta chain). Its antigen specificity is not known. It has no much larger one-base neighbor in the sample; base qualities were not kept. V sheds 5 bases and J sheds 4 bases, leaving 8 bases between their ends. The CDR3 sequence holds 13 residues, the cysteine and phenylalanine included. Just the 39-base CDR3 DNA is kept, in frame starting at base 1. These data originate in a study of blood T cell repertoires in COVID-19 (dated by TCRdb to the early 2020s). As for the study more broadly: Samples from collaborators originated in the United States, Italy and Spain and spanned both the acute and convalescent phases of COVID-19. HLA class I and class II types, where available, came from metadata supplied by the sample provider rather than from assay-based typing. Subjects who had been exposed to COVID-19, were actively infected with it, or had recovered from it provided the deeply sampled blood TCRbeta repertoires that made up the dataset. Samples were obtained from the ongoing ImmuneRACE study (first 160 participants) and from 1,254 subjects provided by 6 global collaborators. Sample metadata almost always included a de-identified subject ID, COVID-19 status, age in years and sex. The repertoires were made available in a free public database intended to serve as a resource for research on the immune response to SARS-CoV-2. The prospective study material was composed of cDNA or gDNA derived from T cells, B-cell-depleted T cells, or PBMCs.

TCRbeta CDR3 regions were amplified from genomic DNA by means of the immunoSEQ Assay, a bias-controlled multiplex PCR. The study's own analysis went as follows. The number of nucleated cells in each sample was estimated from the amplification of reference gene primers within the assay. To quantify the absolute abundance of each unique TCRbeta CDR3 rearrangement, sequence reads were collapsed and filtered. For each sample, productive Simpson clonality was calculated as the square root of Simpson's diversity index across productive rearrangements. TCRdb obtained this table from immuneACCESS and retained in-frame rearrangements with V and J assigned. These tables miss some clones; where compared with another copy, unresolved V genes account for less than half of the shortfall, and the remainder is unexplained. The V and J calls and clone size were taken over from that table, and D and trimming were inferred from the DNA. The sample table holds roughly 130,000 clones, of which roughly 80% were seen once. The ten top clones hold 10% to 15% of the sample.

Beyond this particular receptor, the publication reports: The amount of clinical and demographic metadata varied by source and participant and was provided uncurated.

Collaborating institutions collected whole blood in K2EDTA tubes following their own protocols. For TCRbeta analysis, collaborator samples were shipped as frozen whole blood, as isolated PBMCs, or as DNA extracted from either sample type. The sequencing sample was made of peripheral blood. The clonotype comes from a woman aged 60-75 years with acute or convalescent COVID-19. Recombination connected TRBV12-3 or TRBV12-4 to TRBJ2-2; no confident D gene assignment can be made. The nucleotide sequence is TGTGCCAGCAGTGAAAGACTCACCGGGGAGCTGTTTTTT. Translated, it gives CASSERLTGELFF.